This is a list of T cell receptor beta chains from one sample in a study of T cell repertoires in cytomegalovirus infection. TCRdb reprocessed the reads via MiXCR and lists one record per CDR3 protein. The table lists about 20,000 distinct CDR3 sequences, around 43% of them singletons. No cognate antigen is known for these TCRs. The sequenced sample was CD8+ T cells from cultured PBMCs, obtained from culture after CMV antigen stimulation. The origin of the receptors is a human donor in good health (CMV status not recorded). Some clones in this sample may be carry-over from other donors' samples. Both conserved end residues are part of each CDR3. The order of the fields is clone size, D gene, V gene, J gene, CDR3 DNA, CDR3 protein. D genes are given only for firm matches. Clone sizes are given selectively: once, few, many, or a class where the clone is expanded.

NA	NA	TRBV10-2	TRBJ2-1	TGCGCCAGCAGTGAGTCCCGGGACGGCTACAATGAGCAGTTCTTC	CASSESRDGYNEQFF
NA	NA	TRBV2	TRBJ2-1	TGTGCCAGCAGCCTCGAGGGGGACACCTACAATGAGCAGTTCTTC	CASSLEGDTYNEQFF
NA	NA	TRBV20-1	TRBJ1-5	TGCAGTGCTAGAGTCCAGTTAGTTTATAGCAATCAGCCCCAGCATTTT	CSARVQLVYSNQPQHF
NA	TRBD2	TRBV9	TRBJ2-3	TGTGCCAGCAGCGCCGGCGGGGGAGGTGGCACAGATACGCAGTATTTT	CASSAGGGGGTDTQYF
NA	NA	TRBV19	TRBJ2-1	TGTGCCAGTAGTATAACCGGGTTGAGTGGGAATGAGCAGTTCTTC	CASSITGLSGNEQFF
few	TRBD2	TRBV7-2	TRBJ2-3	TGTGCCAGCAGCTTAGTTAGCGGGGGGGCCCTAGATACGCAGTATTTT	CASSLVSGGALDTQYF
many	NA	TRBV12-3/TRBV12-4	TRBJ1-6	TGTGCCAGCAGTTTAGCGGGGGCCCTTAATTCACCCCTCCACTTT	CASSLAGALNSPLHF
NA	NA	TRBV27	TRBJ1-6	TGTGCCAGCAGGAAAACCGGGACTGCCTATAATTCACCCCTCCACTTT	CASRKTGTAYNSPLHF
few	NA	TRBV7-9	TRBJ2-2	TGTGCCAGCAGCTTTACGAGCGGGGAGCTGTTTTTT	CASSFTSGELFF
many	TRBD2	TRBV7-8	TRBJ2-3	TGTGCCAGCAGCTCCGGGACTAGCGGGGTGAAGCAGTATTTT	CASSSGTSGVKQYF
few	NA	TRBV18	TRBJ1-6	TGTGCCAGCTCACCACTCCGGACAGAAAATTCACCCCTCCACTTT	CASSPLRTENSPLHF
NA	NA	TRBV27	TRBJ2-3	TGTGCCAGCAGTTTATCCCAGGGCGGCACAGATACGCAGTATTTT	CASSLSQGGTDTQYF
NA	TRBD2	TRBV28	TRBJ2-4	TGTGCCAGCAGCCAGATTCTAGCGGGAGGGAAGTCAGCCAAAAACATTCAGTACTTC	CASSQILAGGKSAKNIQYF
NA	NA	TRBV27	TRBJ2-1	TGTGCCAGCAGTACGGCGGGACTCTATTACAATGAGCAGTTCTTC	CASSTAGLYYNEQFF